This TCR beta chain was profiled in a study of blood T cell repertoires in COVID-19. Participant ages covered roughly 18 to 89 years across 25 or so US areas. Using immunoSEQ multiplex PCR, the repertoire was profiled, and TCRdb retains in-frame clones only, with some absent. The sample yields about 360,000 clones, 87% seen once. The V gene's germline CDR1 is SGHRS and CDR2 YFSETQ. The J segment lost 3 bases and the V segment lost 5 bases, leaving 10 bases of the junction unmatched. CDR3 length equals 15 residues. The chain links TRBV5-1 to TRBJ1-2, with TRBD1 matching 7 bases. The sample consisted of PBMCs or T cells enriched from blood (not recorded which). The clonotype comes from a man aged 25-45 years who had recovered from COVID-19. The CDR3 bases are TGCGCCAGCAGGTCCTCCGGGACAGCGGACTATGGCTACACCTTC. This encodes CASRSSGTADYGYTF.